The entry that follows covers one T cell receptor (beta chain) sequence. Its antigen remains unknown. This CDR3 contains 15 residues. The germline V gene has CDR1 SGDLS and CDR2 YYNGEE. Trimming took 1 base from V and 2 from J, leaving 9 bases between them. Produced via immunoSEQ multiplex PCR; TCRdb's table is partial and in-frame only. The table shows over 100,000 clones, with roughly 94% occurring only once. This specimen comes from a study of T cell responses to AZD1222 COVID-19 vaccine. Study-level background: Second doses that came at about 4 or about 12 weeks were put together.

Findings of the study overall: Clonal diversity was possibly underestimated; the donors were predominantly white British and more often female. Reportedly, nearly half of unique spike TCRs recognized epitopes outside B.1.351/B.1.1.7 mutations. The study identified only a handful of AZD1222 recipients as seropositive at baseline.

The sequenced sample was peripheral blood, obtained on day 0 of AZD1222 vaccination. The receptor comes from an adult in good health. The chain recombines TRBV9 with TRBJ2-2, with D tentatively TRBD1 (6 bases). The CDR3, as DNA: TGTGCCAGCAGCGTACAGGGGCACAACACCGGGGAGCTGTTTTTT. It encodes CASSVQGHNTGELFF.